This T cell receptor beta chain was captured in a study of blood T cell repertoires in COVID-19. The sample holds one count of this clone. Participants were aged roughly 18 to 90 years, lived in roughly 23 US areas, and enrolled virtually. V was clipped by 4 bases and J by 1 base, with 11 bases between them. This CDR3 has 14 residues. Germline assignment: CDR1 SGDLS and CDR2 YYNGEE. Methods used by the authors: Nucleated cell number was recorded as an estimate derived from reference gene primer amplification. Repertoires were generated with immunoSEQ multiplex PCR, while TCRdb's copy carries only in-frame clones and drops some. V and J calls and clone size are as listed in that table; D and trimming were resolved from the DNA. Of about 250,000 clones in the sample, about nine tenths were seen once.

This TCR was sampled from a middle-aged man who had recovered from COVID-19. The rearrangement joins TRBV9 to TRBJ1-2; the D is unclear. Sequencing was performed on PBMCs or T cells enriched from blood (not recorded which). The DNA for the CDR3 is TGTGCCAGCAGCACCCAGGCATTTAACTATGGCTACACCTTC. Its protein product is CASSTQAFNYGYTF. The entire variable domain, with the rest obtained from reference TRBV9 and TRBJ1-2, is as follows: DSGVTQTPKHLITATGQRVTLRCSPRSGDLSVYWYQQSLDQGLQFLIQYYNGEERAKGNILERFSAQQFPDLHSELNLSSLELGDSALYFCASSTQAFNYGYTFGSGTRLTVV.